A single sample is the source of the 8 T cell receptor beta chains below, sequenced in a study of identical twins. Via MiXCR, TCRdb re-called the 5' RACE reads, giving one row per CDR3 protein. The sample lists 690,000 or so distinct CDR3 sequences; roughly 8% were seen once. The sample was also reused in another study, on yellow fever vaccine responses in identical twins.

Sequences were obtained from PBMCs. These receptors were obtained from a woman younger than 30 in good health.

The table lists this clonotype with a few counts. The CDR3 DNA follows: TGCGCCAGCAACCCCCGGGACAGTGAGAGCACAGATACGCAGTATTTT. This codes for CASNPRDSESTDTQYF. The chain couples TRBV5-1 to TRBJ2-3, with 7 bases aligning to TRBD1. The length of the CDR3 is 16 residues. V was clipped by 6 bases and J by 0 bases; unmatched bases: 10. Germline CDR1 SGHRS, CDR2 YFSETQ.

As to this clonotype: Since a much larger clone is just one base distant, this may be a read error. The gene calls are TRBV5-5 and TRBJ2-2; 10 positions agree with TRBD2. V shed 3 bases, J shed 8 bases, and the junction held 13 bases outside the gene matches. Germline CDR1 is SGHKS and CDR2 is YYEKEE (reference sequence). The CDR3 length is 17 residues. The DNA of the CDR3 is TGTGCCAGCAGCTCCAGGCTAGCGGGAGCCGGGACTGGGGAGCTGTTTTTT. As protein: CASSSRLAGAGTGELFF.

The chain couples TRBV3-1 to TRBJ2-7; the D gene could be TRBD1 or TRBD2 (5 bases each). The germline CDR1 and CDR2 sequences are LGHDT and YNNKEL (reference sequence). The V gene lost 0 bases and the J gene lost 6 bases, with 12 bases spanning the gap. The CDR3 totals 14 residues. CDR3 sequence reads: CASSQDPEGREQYF. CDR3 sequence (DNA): TGTGCCAGCAGCCAAGATCCCGAGGGACGCGAGCAGTACTTC.

DNA for the CDR3: TGTGCCAGCAGCCGTGGGACTACCCCTACAGATACGCAGTATTTT. As protein: CASSRGTTPTDTQYF. This chain uses TRBV28 with TRBJ2-3; TRBD2 matches at 7 bases. The V and J ends lost 6 bases and 3 bases, in that order; junction bases with no gene match: 9. CDR3 length equals 15 residues. The germline gives CDR1 MDHEN, CDR2 SYDVKM.

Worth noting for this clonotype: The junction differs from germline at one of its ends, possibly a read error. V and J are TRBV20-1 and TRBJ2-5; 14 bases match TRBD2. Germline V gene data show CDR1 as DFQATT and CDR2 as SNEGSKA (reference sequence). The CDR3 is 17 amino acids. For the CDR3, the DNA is TGCAGTGTTAGAGGGACTAGCGGGGGCCGAACCCAAGAGACCCAGTACTTC. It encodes CSVRGTSGGRTQETQYF.

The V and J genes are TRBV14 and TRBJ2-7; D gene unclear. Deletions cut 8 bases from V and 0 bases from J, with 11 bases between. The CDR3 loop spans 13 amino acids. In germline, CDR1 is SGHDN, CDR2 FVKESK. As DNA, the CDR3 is TGTGCCAGCCGGGCGGAGAACTCCTACGAGCAGTACTTC. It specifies CASRAENSYEQYF.

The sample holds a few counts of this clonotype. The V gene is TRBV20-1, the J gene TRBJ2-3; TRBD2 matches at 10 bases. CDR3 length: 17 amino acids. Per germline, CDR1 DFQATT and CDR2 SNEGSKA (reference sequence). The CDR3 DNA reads TGCAGGCCCTCGGGGAACAGCGGGGGGGCCGACGCAGATACGCAGTATTTT. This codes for CRPSGNSGGADADTQYF.

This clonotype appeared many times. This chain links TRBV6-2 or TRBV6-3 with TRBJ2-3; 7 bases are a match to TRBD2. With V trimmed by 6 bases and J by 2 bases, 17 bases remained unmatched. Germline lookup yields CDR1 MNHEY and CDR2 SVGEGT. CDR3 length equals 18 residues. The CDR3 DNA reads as TGTGCCAGCAGCCCAACAAGAAAAGCGGGACTTCTCACAGATACGCAGTATTTT. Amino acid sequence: CASSPTRKAGLLTDTQYF.